This TCR beta chain is drawn from a study of cytomegalovirus exposure and HLA in healthy donors. CDR1 and CDR2 from the germline V gene are KGHSH and LQKENI. The CDR3 is 14 amino acids. V shed 5 bases, J shed 3 bases, and the junction held 7 bases outside the gene matches. The table came from immunoSEQ multiplex PCR; TCRdb's copy has only in-frame clones and leaves some out. The sample lists about 130,000 clones, approximately 89% occurring once. The sample consisted of PBMCs. This clonotype was obtained from a man under 40 in good health and CMV-seronegative. This rearrangement joins TRBV18 to TRBJ2-7; 7 nucleotides align to TRBD1. Written as DNA, the CDR3 is TGTGCCAGCTCAGAGGGGGCCCCGGGCTACGAGCAGTACTTC. Its protein is CASSEGAPGYEQYF.